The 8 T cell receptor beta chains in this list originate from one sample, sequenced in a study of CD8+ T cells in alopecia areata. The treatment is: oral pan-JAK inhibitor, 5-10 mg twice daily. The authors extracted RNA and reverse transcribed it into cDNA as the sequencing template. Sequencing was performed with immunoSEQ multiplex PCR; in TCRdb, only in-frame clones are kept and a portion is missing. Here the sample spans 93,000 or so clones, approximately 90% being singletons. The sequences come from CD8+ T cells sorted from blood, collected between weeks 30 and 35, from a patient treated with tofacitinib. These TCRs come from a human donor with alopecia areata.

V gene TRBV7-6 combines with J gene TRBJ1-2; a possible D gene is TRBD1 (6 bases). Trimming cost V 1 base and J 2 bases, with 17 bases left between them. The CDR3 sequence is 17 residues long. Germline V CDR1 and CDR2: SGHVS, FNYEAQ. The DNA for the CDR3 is TGTGCCAGCAGCTTAGGTTCCGCGGGGGCCTTCAACTATGGCTACACCTTC. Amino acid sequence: CASSLGSAGAFNYGYTF.

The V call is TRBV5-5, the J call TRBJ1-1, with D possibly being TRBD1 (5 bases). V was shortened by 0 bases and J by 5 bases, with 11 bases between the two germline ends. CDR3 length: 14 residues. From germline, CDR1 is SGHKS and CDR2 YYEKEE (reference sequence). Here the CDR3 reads CASSLVPGSTEAFF. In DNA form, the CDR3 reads TGTGCCAGCAGCTTGGTGCCAGGGAGTACTGAAGCTTTCTTT.

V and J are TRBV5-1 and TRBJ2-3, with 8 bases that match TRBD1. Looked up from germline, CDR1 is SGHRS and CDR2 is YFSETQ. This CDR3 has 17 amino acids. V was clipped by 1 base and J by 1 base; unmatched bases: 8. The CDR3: CASSLSGTGLGTDTQYF. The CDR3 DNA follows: TGCGCCAGCAGCTTGAGTGGGACAGGCTTGGGCACAGATACGCAGTATTTT. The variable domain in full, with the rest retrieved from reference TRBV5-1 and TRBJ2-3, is KAGVTQTPRYLIKTRGQQVTLSCSPISGHRSVSWYQQTPGQGLQFLFEYFSETQRNKGNFPGRFSGRQFSNSRSEMNVSTLELGDSALYLCASSLSGTGLGTDTQYFGPGTRLTVL.

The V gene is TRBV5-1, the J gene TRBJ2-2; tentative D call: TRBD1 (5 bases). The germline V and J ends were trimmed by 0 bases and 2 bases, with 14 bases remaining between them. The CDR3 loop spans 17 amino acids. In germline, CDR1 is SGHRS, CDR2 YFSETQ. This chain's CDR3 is CASSLGFRQTNTGELFF. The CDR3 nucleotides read TGCGCCAGCAGCTTGGGTTTTCGACAGACCAACACCGGGGAGCTGTTTTTT.

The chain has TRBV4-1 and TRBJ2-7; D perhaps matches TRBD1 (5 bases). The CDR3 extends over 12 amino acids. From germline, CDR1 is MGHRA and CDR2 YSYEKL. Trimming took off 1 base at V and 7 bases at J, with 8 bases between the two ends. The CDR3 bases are TGCGCCAGCAGCCAAGGGGGCGAGGAGCAGTACTTC. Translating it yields CASSQGGEEQYF.

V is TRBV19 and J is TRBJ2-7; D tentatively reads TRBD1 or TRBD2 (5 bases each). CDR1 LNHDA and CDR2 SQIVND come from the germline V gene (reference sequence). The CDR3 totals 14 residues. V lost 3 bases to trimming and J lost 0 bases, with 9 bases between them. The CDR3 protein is CASSISGSSYEQYF. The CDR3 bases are TGTGCCAGTAGTATCTCAGGGAGCTCCTACGAGCAGTACTTC.

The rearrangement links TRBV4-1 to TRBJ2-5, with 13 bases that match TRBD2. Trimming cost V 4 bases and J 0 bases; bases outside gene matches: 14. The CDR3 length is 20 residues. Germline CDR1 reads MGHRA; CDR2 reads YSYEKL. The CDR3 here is CASSLSGTSGTVEDQETQYF. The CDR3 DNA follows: TGCGCCAGCAGCCTCTCTGGGACTAGCGGGACGGTTGAGGACCAAGAGACCCAGTACTTC.

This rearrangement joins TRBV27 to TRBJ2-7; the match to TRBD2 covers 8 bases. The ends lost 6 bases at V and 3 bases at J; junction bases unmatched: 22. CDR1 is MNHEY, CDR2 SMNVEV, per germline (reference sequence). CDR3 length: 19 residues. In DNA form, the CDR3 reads TGTGCCAGCAGCCTTCGAACCGGCTATGCTAGCGGGCCCAACTACGAGCAGTACTTC. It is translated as CASSLRTGYASGPNYEQYF.